This entry features one T cell receptor beta chain sequence. What this receptor recognizes is not known. Base quality data are lacking; no much larger clone is found one base away. One collaborating source in Seattle enrolled patients during active infection and followed them longitudinally through the course of disease. The collaborating institutions used their own protocols to collect whole blood in K2EDTA tubes. Collaborator samples were shipped for TCRbeta analysis as frozen whole blood, isolated PBMCs, or DNA extracted from either sample type. The data belong to a study of blood T cell repertoires in COVID-19 (dated by TCRdb to the early 2020s). A note on the overall study: Samples from collaborators originated in the United States, Italy and Spain and spanned both the acute and convalescent phases of COVID-19. The material from the prospective study consisted of cDNA or gDNA derived from T cells, B-cell-depleted T cells, or PBMCs. Subjects who had been exposed to COVID-19, were actively infected with it, or had recovered from it provided the deeply sampled blood TCRbeta repertoires that made up the dataset. A freely available public database, intended as a resource for researchers studying the immune response to SARS-CoV-2, is where the repertoires were released. The samples were drawn from the first 160 participants of the ongoing ImmuneRACE study and from over 950 subjects provided by 6 global collaborators. A de-identified subject ID, COVID-19 status, age in years and sex were almost always included in the sample metadata. Where HLA class I and class II types were available, the types were taken from metadata supplied by the sample provider, not from assay-based typing.

CDR1 and CDR2 were assigned from the germline V gene as SGHVS and FNYEAQ. Spanning cysteine to phenylalanine, the CDR3 consists of 16 amino acids. Of the read, only the CDR3 DNA is kept; its 48 bases are in frame from base 1. After removal of 0 bases from V and 5 bases from J, the junction retains 2 bases not matched to a gene. On the study overall, not on this receptor specifically: The quantity of clinical and demographic metadata differed by source and by participant and was supplied without curation.

TCRbeta CDR3 regions were amplified from genomic DNA by means of the immunoSEQ Assay, a bias-controlled multiplex PCR. As for the original processing: Nucleated cell counts per sample were estimated from amplification of reference gene primers within the assay. To quantify the absolute abundance of each unique TCRbeta CDR3 rearrangement, sequence reads were collapsed and filtered. For each sample, productive Simpson clonality was calculated as the square root of Simpson's diversity index over productive rearrangements. The immuneACCESS repertoire file appears here via TCRdb, limited to in-frame rearrangements. These files lack a portion of the clones; in checked studies, under half of the deficit traces to unresolved V genes, and the cause of the others is not known. For V, J and clone size, that table is used; D and trimming come from the DNA. The sample yields roughly 340,000 clones; 70% to 90% were counted once. Of the sample, around 3% falls within the top ten clones.

The TCR comes from a woman aged 30 to 39 with COVID-19, enrolled during active disease. Sequenced: peripheral blood. The chain links TRBV7-6 with TRBJ2-5; a stretch of 14 junction bases matches TRBD2. The CDR3 is CASSLATSGGVETQYF. The DNA sequence is as follows: TGTGCCAGCAGCTTAGCGACTAGCGGGGGGGTGGAGACCCAGTACTTC. The CDR3 plus the reference TRBV7-6 and TRBJ2-5 genes for the other parts give the full variable domain: GAGVSQSPRYKVTKRGQDVALRCDPISGHVSLYWYRQALGQGPEFLTYFNYEAQQDKSGLPNDRFSAERPEGSISTLTIQRTEQRDSAMYRCASSLATSGGVETQYFGPGTRLLVL.